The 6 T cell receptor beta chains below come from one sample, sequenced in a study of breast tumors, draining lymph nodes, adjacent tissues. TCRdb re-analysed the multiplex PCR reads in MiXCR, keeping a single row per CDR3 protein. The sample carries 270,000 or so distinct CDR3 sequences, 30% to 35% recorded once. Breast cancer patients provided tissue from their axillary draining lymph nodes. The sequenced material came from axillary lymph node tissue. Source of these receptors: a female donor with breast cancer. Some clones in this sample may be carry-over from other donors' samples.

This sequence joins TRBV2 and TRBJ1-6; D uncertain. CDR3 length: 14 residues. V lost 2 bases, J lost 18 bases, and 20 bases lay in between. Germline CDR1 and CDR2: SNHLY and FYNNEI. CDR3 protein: CASSEHGPGGSHHF. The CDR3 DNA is TGTGCCAGCAGTGAACATGGACCTGGCGGATCCCACCACTTT.

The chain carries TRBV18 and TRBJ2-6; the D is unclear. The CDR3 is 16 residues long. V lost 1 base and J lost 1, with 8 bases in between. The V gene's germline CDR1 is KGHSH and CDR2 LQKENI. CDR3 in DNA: TGTGCCAGCTCACCACAGGGTGGGTCTGGGGCCAACGTCCTGACTTTC. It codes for CASSPQGGSGANVLTF.

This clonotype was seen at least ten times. CDR3 nucleotide sequence: TGCGCCAGCAGTGAGAAAAAGGGACAGGGAAATCAGCCCCAGCATTTT. Residues: CASSEKKGQGNQPQHF. The chain has TRBV10-2 and TRBJ1-5; 9 bases match TRBD1. Germline V gives CDR1 WSHSY, CDR2 SAAADI. The CDR3 has 16 amino acids. The ends lost 2 bases at V and 4 bases at J; junction bases unmatched: 6.

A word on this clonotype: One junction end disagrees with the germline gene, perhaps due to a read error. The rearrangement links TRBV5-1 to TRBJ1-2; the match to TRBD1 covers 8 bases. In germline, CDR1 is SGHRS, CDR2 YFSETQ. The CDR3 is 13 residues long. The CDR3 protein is CASSVDRGYGYAF. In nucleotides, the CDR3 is TGCGCCAGCAGCGTCGACAGGGGCTATGGCTACGCCTTC.

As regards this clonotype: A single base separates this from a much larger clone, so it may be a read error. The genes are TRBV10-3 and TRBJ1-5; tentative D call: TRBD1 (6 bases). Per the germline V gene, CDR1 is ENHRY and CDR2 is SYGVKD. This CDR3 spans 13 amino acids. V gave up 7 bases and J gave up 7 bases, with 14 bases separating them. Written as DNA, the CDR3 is TGTGCCATCAAGGCAGGGGTTAACCAGCCCCAGCATTTT. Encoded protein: CAIKAGVNQPQHF.

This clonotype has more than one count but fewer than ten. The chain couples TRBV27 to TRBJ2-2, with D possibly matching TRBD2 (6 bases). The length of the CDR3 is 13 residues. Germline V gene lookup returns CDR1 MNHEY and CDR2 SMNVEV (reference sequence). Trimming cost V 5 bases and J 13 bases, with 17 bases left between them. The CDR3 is CASSPLGSNGLFF. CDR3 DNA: TGTGCCAGCAGTCCCCTCGGGAGTAACGGGCTGTTTTTT.